The rows below give T cell receptor beta chains drawn from one sample of a study of beta chain features in type 1 diabetes. The repertoire was sequenced with immunoSEQ multiplex PCR; TCRdb's copy has only in-frame clones and lacks some. In the table there are 300,000 to 400,000 clones, about a tenth of which are singletons. What was sequenced was central memory CD4+ T cells from blood. These receptor sequences come from a man aged 25 to 40 with type 1 diabetes. Each CDR3 is given with its conserved first and last residue. The order of the fields is D gene, J gene, V gene, clone size, CDR3 protein, CDR3 DNA. The D gene is left open where the match is weak. Size values are once, few and many counts, or a class for expanded clones, and some rows have none.

d_call: -; j_call: TRBJ2-1; v_call: TRBV4-1; clone_size: many; cdr3_aa: CASSQEAVAYNEQFF; cdr3_nt: TGCGCCAGCAGCCAAGAGGCGGTAGCTTACAATGAGCAGTTCTTC
d_call: -; j_call: TRBJ1-6; v_call: TRBV6-5; clone_size: few; cdr3_aa: CASSPLGGANSPLHF; cdr3_nt: TGTGCCAGCAGCCCTCTTGGAGGAGCTAATTCACCCCTCCACTTT
d_call: TRBD1; j_call: TRBJ1-4; v_call: TRBV13; clone_size: many; cdr3_aa: CASSLVSGGLNEKLFF; cdr3_nt: TGTGCCAGCAGCTTAGTCTCAGGGGGCCTAAATGAAAAACTGTTTTTT
d_call: -; j_call: TRBJ1-2; v_call: TRBV29-1; clone_size: -; cdr3_aa: CSVGPLSGGGGYTF; cdr3_nt: TGCAGCGTTGGTCCCCTCTCGGGGGGCGGTGGCTACACCTTC
d_call: TRBD1; j_call: TRBJ2-6; v_call: TRBV27; clone_size: few; cdr3_aa: CASSLGQAAISGANVLTF; cdr3_nt: TGTGCCAGCAGTTTAGGACAGGCCGCCATCTCTGGGGCCAACGTCCTGACTTTC
d_call: -; j_call: TRBJ2-5; v_call: TRBV4-1; clone_size: -; cdr3_aa: CASSLGETQYF; cdr3_nt: TGCGCCAGCAGCCTAGGAGAGACCCAGTACTTC
d_call: -; j_call: TRBJ1-2; v_call: TRBV25-1; clone_size: many; cdr3_aa: CASSDDTGLGYTF; cdr3_nt: TGTGCCAGCAGTGACGATACAGGGTTAGGCTACACCTTC
d_call: TRBD1; j_call: TRBJ2-3; v_call: TRBV6-5; clone_size: -; cdr3_aa: CASSLGQGGTDTQYF; cdr3_nt: TGTGCCAGCAGTTTGGGACAGGGGGGCACAGATACGCAGTATTTT
d_call: TRBD1; j_call: TRBJ1-4; v_call: TRBV29-1; clone_size: -; cdr3_aa: CSVEEFGQGSEKLFF; cdr3_nt: TGCAGCGTTGAAGAGTTCGGACAGGGTAGTGAAAAACTGTTTTTT
d_call: -; j_call: TRBJ2-6; v_call: TRBV15; clone_size: -; cdr3_aa: CATSRDQAAGANVLTF; cdr3_nt: TGTGCCACCAGCAGAGATCAGGCGGCTGGGGCCAACGTCCTGACTTTC
d_call: -; j_call: TRBJ1-2; v_call: TRBV7-2; clone_size: few; cdr3_aa: CASSVYLSNYGYTF; cdr3_nt: TGTGCCAGCAGCGTGTACCTATCTAACTATGGCTACACCTTC
d_call: -; j_call: TRBJ1-6; v_call: TRBV5-1; clone_size: -; cdr3_aa: CASSLAPNSPLHF; cdr3_nt: TGCGCCAGCAGCTTGGCGCCTAATTCACCCCTCCACTTT
d_call: -; j_call: TRBJ1-3; v_call: TRBV6-5; clone_size: -; cdr3_aa: CASSYHLGSGNTIYF; cdr3_nt: TGTGCCAGCAGTTACCATCTGGGCTCTGGAAACACCATATATTTT
d_call: -; j_call: TRBJ1-6; v_call: TRBV30; clone_size: few; cdr3_aa: CAWSPLLDSPLHF; cdr3_nt: TGTGCCTGGAGCCCTCTACTAGATTCACCCCTCCACTTT
d_call: -; j_call: TRBJ2-2; v_call: TRBV30; clone_size: few; cdr3_aa: CAWIRGWETGELFF; cdr3_nt: TGTGCCTGGATCAGGGGCTGGGAGACCGGGGAGCTGTTTTTT
d_call: -; j_call: TRBJ1-4; v_call: TRBV5-4; clone_size: -; cdr3_aa: CASSLRFQGSEKLFF; cdr3_nt: TGTGCCAGCAGCCTGAGGTTTCAGGGTAGCGAAAAACTGTTTTTT
d_call: -; j_call: TRBJ1-1; v_call: TRBV28; clone_size: few; cdr3_aa: CASSYQRTEAFF; cdr3_nt: TGTGCCAGCAGCTATCAAAGGACTGAAGCTTTCTTT
d_call: -; j_call: TRBJ2-2; v_call: TRBV11-2; clone_size: -; cdr3_aa: CASSLGTGKELFF; cdr3_nt: TGTGCCAGCAGCTTAGGCACAGGCAAGGAGCTGTTTTTT
d_call: -; j_call: TRBJ1-1; v_call: TRBV4-3; clone_size: few; cdr3_aa: CASSQDWLGTEAFF; cdr3_nt: TGCGCCAGCAGCCAAGATTGGCTTGGGACTGAAGCTTTCTTT
d_call: -; j_call: TRBJ2-7; v_call: TRBV20-1; clone_size: -; cdr3_aa: CSAGPGQQYF; cdr3_nt: TGCAGTGCAGGACCGGGACAGCAGTACTTC
d_call: -; j_call: TRBJ2-1; v_call: TRBV9; clone_size: many; cdr3_aa: CASSPRVADTGNEQFF; cdr3_nt: TGTGCCAGCAGCCCCCGGGTCGCAGACACGGGAAATGAGCAGTTCTTC
d_call: -; j_call: TRBJ2-3; v_call: TRBV5-1; clone_size: few; cdr3_aa: CASSLDYRPDTQYF; cdr3_nt: TGCGCCAGCAGCTTGGACTACCGGCCAGATACGCAGTATTTT
d_call: -; j_call: TRBJ1-3; v_call: TRBV5-1; clone_size: many; cdr3_aa: CASSSQGGLTGNTIYF; cdr3_nt: TGCGCCAGCAGCTCCCAAGGGGGGCTTACCGGAAACACCATATATTTT
d_call: TRBD2; j_call: TRBJ2-5; v_call: TRBV5-1; clone_size: -; cdr3_aa: CASGASGALQETQYF; cdr3_nt: TGCGCCAGCGGGGCTAGCGGGGCGCTCCAAGAGACCCAGTACTTC
d_call: -; j_call: TRBJ2-3; v_call: TRBV21-1; clone_size: -; cdr3_aa: CASSKAAGRASTDTQYF; cdr3_nt: TGTGCCAGCAGCAAAGCAGCCGGCAGGGCTAGCACAGATACGCAGTATTTT
d_call: -; j_call: TRBJ2-2; v_call: TRBV6-4; clone_size: few; cdr3_aa: CASSRNTGELFF; cdr3_nt: TGTGCCAGCAGCCGGAACACCGGGGAGCTGTTTTTT
d_call: -; j_call: TRBJ1-1; v_call: TRBV7-2; clone_size: -; cdr3_aa: CASSAQMGRRGSNTEAFF; cdr3_nt: TGTGCCAGCAGCGCCCAGATGGGACGAAGGGGATCGAACACTGAAGCTTTCTTT
d_call: TRBD2; j_call: TRBJ2-7; v_call: TRBV6-1; clone_size: -; cdr3_aa: CASSETGTSGGAYEQYF; cdr3_nt: TGTGCCAGCAGTGAAACCGGGACTAGCGGGGGGGCCTACGAGCAGTACTTC
d_call: TRBD2; j_call: TRBJ2-7; v_call: TRBV2; clone_size: -; cdr3_aa: CASSRGEGVGEQYF; cdr3_nt: TGTGCCAGCAGTAGAGGGGAGGGAGTCGGCGAGCAGTACTTC
d_call: -; j_call: TRBJ1-1; v_call: TRBV7-2; clone_size: -; cdr3_aa: CASRITVNTEAFF; cdr3_nt: TGTGCCAGCAGGATAACGGTGAACACTGAAGCTTTCTTT
d_call: -; j_call: TRBJ2-3; v_call: TRBV11-2; clone_size: -; cdr3_aa: CASSLDWSQYF; cdr3_nt: TGTGCCAGCAGCTTAGATTGGTCGCAGTATTTT
d_call: TRBD2; j_call: TRBJ2-5; v_call: TRBV5-1; clone_size: few; cdr3_aa: CASSSTPQRGQETQYF; cdr3_nt: TGCGCCAGCAGCTCGACTCCACAGCGGGGGCAAGAGACCCAGTACTTC
d_call: -; j_call: TRBJ2-7; v_call: TRBV2; clone_size: few; cdr3_aa: CASRVSETYEQYF; cdr3_nt: TGTGCCAGCAGGGTCTCAGAAACATACGAGCAGTACTTC
d_call: TRBD1; j_call: TRBJ1-3; v_call: TRBV25-1; clone_size: -; cdr3_aa: CASSPGQGAAGNTIYF; cdr3_nt: TGTGCCAGCAGTCCGGGACAGGGGGCAGCTGGAAACACCATATATTTT
d_call: -; j_call: TRBJ2-3; v_call: TRBV7-2; clone_size: -; cdr3_aa: CASSLVLSSTDTQYF; cdr3_nt: TGTGCCAGCAGCTTAGTCCTTTCTAGCACAGATACGCAGTATTTT
d_call: -; j_call: TRBJ2-5; v_call: TRBV7-6; clone_size: few; cdr3_aa: CASSRVAEQETQYF; cdr3_nt: TGTGCCAGCTCCCGGGTAGCGGAACAAGAGACCCAGTACTTC
d_call: -; j_call: TRBJ2-1; v_call: TRBV25-1; clone_size: few; cdr3_aa: CASSGPTGLVDEQFF; cdr3_nt: TGTGCCAGCAGTGGCCCGACCGGGTTGGTGGATGAGCAGTTCTTC
d_call: TRBD1; j_call: TRBJ1-6; v_call: TRBV5-4; clone_size: few; cdr3_aa: CASSLLTGQGNSPLHF; cdr3_nt: TGTGCCAGCAGCTTGCTGACCGGACAGGGAAATTCACCCCTCCACTTT
d_call: -; j_call: TRBJ1-4; v_call: TRBV5-4; clone_size: -; cdr3_aa: CASSLVGTNEKLFF; cdr3_nt: TGTGCCAGCAGCTTGGTGGGAACTAATGAAAAACTGTTTTTT
d_call: -; j_call: TRBJ2-5; v_call: TRBV14; clone_size: few; cdr3_aa: CASSHLRGATQYF; cdr3_nt: TGTGCCAGCAGCCACCTACGGGGGGCGACCCAGTACTTC
d_call: TRBD2; j_call: TRBJ2-5; v_call: TRBV19; clone_size: many; cdr3_aa: CASSRGTSGQETQYF; cdr3_nt: TGTGCCAGTAGTAGGGGAACTAGCGGACAAGAGACCCAGTACTTC